The present TCR beta chain was sequenced within a study of beta chain features in type 1 diabetes. Broader study findings: People with Type 1 diabetes carried modestly yet significantly shorter TCRB CDR3s in all four CD4+ subsets.

Sequencing targeted expressed TCRB transcripts, as all isolated RNA had been reverse transcribed. Naive, central memory and regulatory T cell samples came to a mean of about 4 million reads. Sequencing used immunoSEQ multiplex PCR; TCRdb keeps in-frame clones, though not all of them. Of hundreds of thousands of clones detected, over 10% appear once; the ten largest clones hold around 0.022%. This clone has a handful of counts. What it binds is not known. The CDR3 is 17 amino acids. Sequencing was done on a sample of naive CD4+ T cells from blood. The TCR was taken from a young man with type 1 diabetes. The chain has TRBV21-1 and TRBJ2-3; the tabulated D call, TRBD2, remains unverified against the DNA. TRBV21-1 is a recognized pseudogene. The CDR3, as DNA: TGTGCCAGCAGCAAAGTCGGAACTAGCGGTGGCACAGATACGCAGTATTTT. Translating it yields CASSKVGTSGGTDTQYF.